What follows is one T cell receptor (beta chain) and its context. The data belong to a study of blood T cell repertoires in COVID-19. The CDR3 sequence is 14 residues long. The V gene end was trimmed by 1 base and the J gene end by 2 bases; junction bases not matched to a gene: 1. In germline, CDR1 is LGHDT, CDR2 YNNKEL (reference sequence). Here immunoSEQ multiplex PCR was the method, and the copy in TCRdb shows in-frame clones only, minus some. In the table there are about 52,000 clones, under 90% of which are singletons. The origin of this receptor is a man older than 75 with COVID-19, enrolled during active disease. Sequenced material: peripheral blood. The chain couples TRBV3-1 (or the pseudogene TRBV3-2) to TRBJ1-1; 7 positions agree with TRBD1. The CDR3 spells CASSQGQGNTEAFF. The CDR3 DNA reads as TGTGCCAGCAGCCAAGGACAGGGAAACACTGAAGCTTTCTTT.